This T cell receptor (beta chain) was sequenced for a study of T cell changes during pregnancy in multiple sclerosis. The CDR3 contains 16 residues. Between the trimmed V and J ends, which lost 0 bases and 3 bases, there was a span of 13 bases. The V gene's germline CDR1 is MGHRA and CDR2 YSYEKL. TCRdb's copy holds only in-frame clones and misses some; the assay was immunoSEQ multiplex PCR. This sample has about 79,000 clones, with around 93% found just once. The TCR comes from a female donor in good health, enrolled as a control in a pregnancy study. This chain uses TRBV4-1 with TRBJ2-3, with D maybe TRBD1 (6 bases). Source: peripheral blood, taken in the second trimester of pregnancy. DNA for the CDR3: TGCGCCAGCAGCCAAGATTTTGCCAGGGGTACAGATACGCAGTATTTT. Residues: CASSQDFARGTDTQYF.